This T cell receptor beta chain is drawn from a study of blood T cell repertoires in COVID-19. Clones were sequenced by immunoSEQ multiplex PCR, and TCRdb holds only the in-frame ones, with some missing. The data show approximately 250,000 clones, with over 80% seen just once and about 3.4% held by the top ten. The age range of participants was about 18 to 89 years, with residence in about 25 US areas. CDR3 length: 13 amino acids. Germline CDR1 reads MNHEY; CDR2 reads SVGAGI. V was pared by 9 bases and J by 4 bases, with 13 bases between. The sequencing input was PBMCs or T cells enriched from blood (not recorded which). The sequence was obtained from a woman between 40 and 55 years old who had been exposed to COVID-19. J is TRBJ1-5 and V is TRBV6-5; no reliable D call. The CDR3 DNA follows: TGTGCCAGTACCCCCGGGAGGAATCAGCCCCAGCATTTT. The encoded protein is CASTPGRNQPQHF.